This T cell receptor (beta chain) was profiled in a study of OX40 agonist ivuxolimab in advanced cancers. Study details: The drug used for patients, ivuxolimab, was an agonistic anti-OX40 (CD134) antibody.

Here immunoSEQ multiplex PCR was the method, and the copy in TCRdb shows in-frame clones only, minus some. The sample shows tens of thousands of clones, about 89% of them seen only once. Germline V CDR1 and CDR2: MNHNS, SASEGT. This CDR3 has 14 amino acids. V was clipped by 4 bases and J by 3 bases; unmatched bases: 3. Study outcomes and limitations: Compared with CD4+, CD8+ T cells on average had more expanded clones. Doses of 0.1 to 3.0 mg/kg were accompanied by clonal expansion of CD4+ and CD8+ blood T cells by week 6.

The sample holds a few counts of this clone. Its antigen remains unknown. The sampling schedule covered blood at baseline, cycle 4 day 1, and cycle 7 day 1. The V and J genes are TRBV6-1 and TRBJ2-3; 8 bases align to TRBD1. The receptor's source is an adult with an advanced solid tumor such as melanoma, head and neck, liver or kidney cancer. Sample: CD4+ or CD8+ T cells sorted from blood, taken in a trial of the OX40 agonist ivuxolimab. CDR3 in DNA: TGTGCCAGCAGTGTTGACAGGGGTACAGATACGCAGTATTTT. This sequence encodes CASSVDRGTDTQYF.